The text below deals with one T cell receptor (beta chain). The antigen is not known. The record originates from a study of response to subunit inactivated influenza vaccine. Study results and limitations: Each seasonal influenza vaccination recruits few new T cells, the authors suggested.

MiXCR was run by TCRdb on the RT-PCR reads, yielding one entry per CDR3 protein. The sample includes about 700,000 distinct CDR3 sequences, approximately 14% seen only once; the top ten take roughly 10%. Germline V gene data show CDR1 as MNHEY and CDR2 as SVGAGI. This CDR3 contains 16 residues. V was trimmed by 0 bases and J by 3 bases, leaving 15 bases between them. Sample: PBMCs from blood, taken roughly 12 days after vaccination. The sequence came from a man in his forties or fifties who received an inactivated influenza vaccine. This sequence joins TRBV6-5 and TRBJ2-7; TRBD1 might be the D (6 bases). CDR3 coding DNA: TGTGCCAGCAGTTACTCGTGGGGGCAGGGTGGCTACGAGCAGTACTTC. It encodes CASSYSWGQGGYEQYF.